One sample yielded the 17 T cell receptor beta chains listed below, sequenced in a study of OX40 agonist ivuxolimab in advanced cancers. Produced via immunoSEQ multiplex PCR; TCRdb's table is partial and in-frame only. The top ten hold about 0.28% of the sample, which has fewer than 130,000 clones, about 92% seen once. Source: CD4+ or CD8+ T cells sorted from blood, taken in a trial of the OX40 agonist ivuxolimab. These receptor sequences come from an adult with an advanced solid tumor such as melanoma, head and neck, liver or kidney cancer.

The J gene is TRBJ2-2, the V gene TRBV5-6; D gene ambiguous. The CDR3 contains 13 residues. V was pared by 1 base and J by 4 bases, with 5 bases between. CDR1 and CDR2 (germline): SGHDT, YYEEEE. The CDR3 region is CASSLSVTGELFF. The CDR3 DNA reads as TGTGCCAGCAGCTTGTCCGTCACCGGGGAGCTGTTTTTT. The complete variable domain, with remaining parts taken from reference TRBV5-6 and TRBJ2-2, reads DAGVTQSPTHLIKTRGQQVTLRCSPKSGHDTVSWYQQALGQGPQFIFQYYEEEERQRGNFPDRFSGHQFPNYSSELNVNALLLGDSALYLCASSLSVTGELFFGEGSRLTVL.

The chain couples TRBV30 to TRBJ1-5; 8 bases align to TRBD1. The CDR3 has 14 residues. V trimming: 2 bases; J trimming: 6 bases; junction bases outside the gene matches: 6. CDR1 is GTSNPN and CDR2 is SVGIG in the germline V gene (reference sequence). The CDR3 sequence is CAWSRGQGSQPQHF. The CDR3 nucleotides read TGTGCCTGGAGTAGAGGACAGGGAAGTCAGCCCCAGCATTTT.

The rearrangement links TRBV7-9 to TRBJ2-1, with 11 bases matching TRBD2. Germline V gene sequence: CDR1 SEHNR, CDR2 FQNEAQ (reference sequence). V trimming: 0 bases; J trimming: 8 bases; junction bases outside the gene matches: 9. This CDR3 spans 17 amino acids. The CDR3 spells CASSLALTSGSIYEQFF. The CDR3 DNA is TGTGCCAGCAGCTTAGCGCTAACTAGCGGGAGTATTTATGAGCAGTTCTTC.

The chain is built from TRBV15 and TRBJ2-6; D is ambiguous. Germline V lookup: CDR1 LNHNV, CDR2 YYDKDF (reference sequence). This CDR3 region has 15 residues. Trimming removed 0 bases from V and 2 bases from J, with 5 bases in between. DNA for the CDR3: TGTGCCACCAGCAGAGATGCGGCTGGGGCCAACGTCCTGACTTTC. This codes for CATSRDAAGANVLTF.

V gene TRBV5-1 combines with J gene TRBJ2-7; D is perhaps TRBD2 (5 bases). Trimming took 1 base from V and 2 from J, leaving 7 bases between them. The CDR3 runs 13 residues. Germline V gives CDR1 SGHRS, CDR2 YFSETQ. The chain's CDR3 is CASSLTGTYEQYF. CDR3 sequence (DNA): TGCGCCAGCAGCTTGACGGGAACCTACGAGCAGTACTTC.

In its sample, this clone was seen a few times. The rearrangement links TRBV5-6 to TRBJ1-2, with 7 bases aligning to TRBD1. V shed 1 base and J 8 bases; nucleotides not matched to a gene: 8. The CDR3 is 14 amino acids. In germline, CDR1 is SGHDT, CDR2 YYEEEE. Written as DNA, the CDR3 is TGTGCCAGCAGCTTGACAGGGGCTGCGTTGGGCTACACCTTC. Amino acid sequence: CASSLTGAALGYTF.

The V call is TRBV5-4, the J call TRBJ2-1; 11 nucleotides match TRBD1. Germline V gene lookup returns CDR1 SGHNT and CDR2 YYREEE (reference sequence). Unmatched junction bases numbered 3, after V lost 3 bases and J lost 4 bases. The CDR3 sequence is 15 residues long. As DNA, the CDR3 is TGTGCCAGCAGCTGGGGGACAGGGGGTTACAATGAGCAGTTCTTC. Protein sequence: CASSWGTGGYNEQFF. The entire variable domain, with the rest obtained from reference TRBV5-4 and TRBJ2-1, is as follows: ETGVTQSPTHLIKTRGQQVTLRCSSQSGHNTVSWYQQALGQGPQFIFQYYREEENGRGNFPPRFSGLQFPNYSSELNVNALELDDSALYLCASSWGTGGYNEQFFGPGTRLTVL.

This clone appeared a single time. This rearrangement joins TRBV12-5 to TRBJ1-1; D perhaps matches TRBD1 (5 bases). Trimming cost V 5 bases and J 5 bases, with 24 bases left between them. Per the germline V gene, CDR1 is LGHNT and CDR2 is FRNRAP. The CDR3 totals 17 residues. The CDR3 DNA sequence: TGTGCTAGTGGTAACCGGGACTTACTTACCCCGGTTACTGAAGCTTTCTTT. As protein: CASGNRDLLTPVTEAFF.

The chain employs TRBV30 and TRBJ2-7, with D possibly matching TRBD1 (6 bases). The CDR3 sequence is 15 residues long. Trimming took off 1 base at V and 3 bases at J, with 16 bases between the two ends. In germline, CDR1 is GTSNPN, CDR2 SVGIG (reference sequence). CDR3 residues: CAWSAQGSLGYEQYF. CDR3 DNA: TGTGCCTGGAGTGCACAGGGTTCATTAGGCTACGAGCAGTACTTC. Together with reference TRBV30 and TRBJ2-7, the CDR3 gives the full variable domain: SQTIHQWPATLVQPVGSPLSLECTVEGTSNPNLYWYRQAAGRGLQLLFYSVGIGQISSEVPQNLSASRPQDRQFILSSKKLLLSDSGFYLCAWSAQGSLGYEQYFGPGTRLTVT.

This chain uses TRBV5-1 with TRBJ2-1; 9 bases are shared with TRBD1. After removal of 0 bases from V and 6 bases from J, the junction contained 4 bases not matched to a gene. The germline gives CDR1 SGHRS, CDR2 YFSETQ. There are 15 residues in the CDR3. The CDR3 DNA reads as TGCGCCAGCAGCTTGGGGGGGACAGGGAGCAATGAGCAGTTCTTC. Its translation: CASSLGGTGSNEQFF.

The chain has TRBV18 and TRBJ1-1; 8 bases map to TRBD1. In germline, CDR1 is KGHSH, CDR2 LQKENI. V shed 3 bases, J shed 4 bases, and the junction held 7 bases outside the gene matches. This CDR3 spans 15 amino acids. The CDR3 DNA reads TGTGCCAGCTCACCGAAACCGACAGGGGTCACTGAAGCTTTCTTT. It is translated as CASSPKPTGVTEAFF.

V usage is TRBV5-1 and J usage is TRBJ2-7; 8 positions match TRBD1. Per germline, CDR1 SGHRS and CDR2 YFSETQ. V trimming: 4 bases; J trimming: 3 bases; junction bases outside the gene matches: 9. The CDR3 runs to 15 residues. The CDR3, as DNA: TGCGCCAGCAGCGCACCGGGACAGGAGTACTACGAGCAGTACTTC. As protein: CASSAPGQEYYEQYF. Based on the CDR3 plus reference TRBV5-1 and TRBJ2-7, the full variable domain is KAGVTQTPRYLIKTRGQQVTLSCSPISGHRSVSWYQQTPGQGLQFLFEYFSETQRNKGNFPGRFSGRQFSNSRSEMNVSTLELGDSALYLCASSAPGQEYYEQYFGPGTRLTVT.

This chain's CDR3 is CASSLSQDQPQHF. CDR3 nucleotides: TGTGCCAGTAGTTTATCGCAAGACCAGCCCCAGCATTTT. The chain combines TRBV19 with TRBJ1-5, with unresolved D. This CDR3 spans 13 amino acids. The V gene's germline CDR1 is LNHDA and CDR2 SQIVND (reference sequence). Deletions cut 5 bases from V and 7 bases from J, with 12 bases between.

This CDR3 is CASSLSGGAGETQYF. The CDR3 nucleotides are TGTGCCAGCAGCTTGAGCGGGGGGGCCGGGGAGACCCAGTACTTC. The gene calls are TRBV5-5 and TRBJ2-5, with 10 bases aligning to TRBD2. CDR1 SGHKS and CDR2 YYEKEE come from the germline V gene (reference sequence). This CDR3 region has 15 residues. Trimming removed 1 base from V and 5 bases from J; junction bases left unmatched: 5.

The rearrangement uses TRBV29-1 and TRBJ2-5; D might be TRBD1 (5 bases). Germline assignment: CDR1 SQVTM and CDR2 ANQGSEA. V was cut by 6 bases and J by 4 bases, with 12 bases left in between. The CDR3 contains 12 residues. The DNA for the CDR3 is TGCAGCGTGGGCGGCAGGGCAGAGACCCAGTACTTC. This translates into CSVGGRAETQYF.

The rearrangement joins TRBV28 to TRBJ2-7; D is perhaps TRBD1 (5 bases). Per germline, CDR1 MDHEN and CDR2 SYDVKM. V was trimmed by 2 bases and J by 2 bases, leaving 13 bases between them. The CDR3 is 15 amino acids. This chain's CDR3 is CASSLLFRVAYEQYF. The CDR3 bases are TGTGCCAGCAGTTTACTTTTCAGGGTTGCCTACGAGCAGTACTTC.

The genes are TRBV4-2 and TRBJ2-5, with D perhaps given as TRBD1 or TRBD2 (6 bases each). The CDR3 totals 16 residues. Germline-derived CDR1 and CDR2 are LGHNA and YNFKEQ. The germline V and J ends were trimmed by 0 bases and 4 bases, with 15 bases remaining between them. The CDR3 DNA sequence: TGTGCCAGCAGCCAAGATTCCGGGAGAGGGGGAGAGACCCAGTACTTC. Translation gives CASSQDSGRGGETQYF.